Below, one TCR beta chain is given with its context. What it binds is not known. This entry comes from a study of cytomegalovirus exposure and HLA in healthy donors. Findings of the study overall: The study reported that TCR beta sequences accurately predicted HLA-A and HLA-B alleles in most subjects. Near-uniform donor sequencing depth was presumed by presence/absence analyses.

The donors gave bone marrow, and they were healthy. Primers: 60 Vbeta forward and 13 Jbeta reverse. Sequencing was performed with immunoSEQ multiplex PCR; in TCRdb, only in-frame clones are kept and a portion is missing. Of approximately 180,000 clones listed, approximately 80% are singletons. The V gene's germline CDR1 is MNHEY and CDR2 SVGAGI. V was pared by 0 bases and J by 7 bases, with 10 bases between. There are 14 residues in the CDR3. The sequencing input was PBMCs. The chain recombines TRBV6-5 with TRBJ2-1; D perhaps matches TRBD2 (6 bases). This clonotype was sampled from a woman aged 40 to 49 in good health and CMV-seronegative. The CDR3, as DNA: TGTGCCAGCAGTTACTCGGTGGGGAGGAATGAGCAGTTCTTC. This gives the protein CASSYSVGRNEQFF.